The source of this TCR beta chain is a study of T-cell memory formation after mild COVID-19. MiXCR, applied by TCRdb to the 5' RACE reads, yields one record per CDR3 protein. In the table there are about 360,000 distinct CDR3 sequences, over 13% of which are singletons. Many counts were recorded for this clonotype. This sequence originates from a man aged 18 to 30 who had mild COVID-19 (a few samples of this study predate the infection). Cell type and time point are not known. The specimen was PBMCs or a T cell subset sorted from them (not recorded which).

The chain's CDR3 is CSARDETQYF. The CDR3 DNA follows: TGCAGTGCTAGAGATGAGACCCAGTACTTC. This chain links TRBV20-1 with TRBJ2-5; D uncertain. Germline-derived CDR1 and CDR2 are DFQATT and SNEGSKA (reference sequence). V lost 0 bases to trimming and J lost 5 bases, with 1 base between them. The CDR3 has 10 residues.